The 32 T cell receptor beta chains below come from one sample, sequenced in a study of blood T cells in healthy people across ages. Alongside a J-beta primer mix, a sample-barcoded 5' primer served in a second PCR lasting roughly 6 to 11 cycles. A single record per CDR3 protein comes from TCRdb applying MiXCR to the 5' RACE reads. The table records about 1.6 million distinct CDR3 sequences, about 31% of them present only once. Sequenced: blood. These receptors all stem from a woman aged 25 to 39 in good health.

This clonotype showed up just a few times. J is TRBJ2-7 and V is TRBV20-1, with 7 bases identical to TRBD2. The ends lost 5 bases at V and 5 bases at J; junction bases unmatched: 12. The CDR3 sequence is 14 residues long. Germline-derived CDR1 and CDR2 are DFQATT and SNEGSKA (reference sequence). The CDR3 reads CSAVLAAGPHEQYF. The CDR3 nucleotides are TGCAGTGCTGTCCTAGCGGCGGGCCCCCACGAGCAGTACTTC.

This clonotype has just a few counts. J is TRBJ1-6 and V is TRBV15; TRBD1 matches at 7 bases. The CDR3 is 15 residues long. The V and J ends lost 1 base and 8 bases, in that order; junction bases with no gene match: 5. Germline V gives CDR1 LNHNV, CDR2 YYDKDF (reference sequence). The DNA of the CDR3 is TGTGCCACCAGCAGAGGTACAGGGGTTGATTCACCCCTCCACTTT. As protein: CATSRGTGVDSPLHF.

The chain uses TRBV29-1 and TRBJ1-5; D might be TRBD1 (5 bases). CDR1 and CDR2 from the germline V gene are SQVTM and ANQGSEA. This CDR3 is 13 amino acids long. V shed 2 bases and J shed 7 bases, with 12 bases lying between them. For the CDR3, the DNA is TGCAGCGTTGAAATTCAGCGGGGGCAGCCCCAGCATTTT. It codes for CSVEIQRGQPQHF.

This clonotype has ten or more counts. The germline gene is not matched at one end of the junction; a read error may be the cause. This chain connects TRBV5-1 to TRBJ2-7; D is unresolved. Per the germline V gene, CDR1 is SGHRS and CDR2 is YFSETQ. CDR3 size: 12 residues. The CDR3: CASSLERAEQYF. In DNA, the CDR3 is TGTGCCAGCAGTTTAGAAAGAGCCGAGCAGTACTTC.

The rearrangement joins TRBV28 to TRBJ2-7, with D perhaps TRBD1 or TRBD2 (6 bases each). This CDR3 comprises 15 residues. The V gene lost 6 bases and the J gene lost 0 bases, with 15 bases spanning the gap. CDR1 is MDHEN and CDR2 is SYDVKM in the germline V gene. In DNA form, the CDR3 reads TGTGCCAGCAGGAACGAACAGGGACTCTCCTACGAGCAGTACTTC. It yields the protein CASRNEQGLSYEQYF.

V gene TRBV29-1 combines with J gene TRBJ1-1, with TRBD1 as a possible D gene (5 bases). V lost 4 bases, J lost 3 bases, and 15 bases lay in between. The CDR3 extends over 14 amino acids. Germline lookup yields CDR1 SQVTM and CDR2 ANQGSEA. The CDR3 region is CSVVGETAYTEAFF. The CDR3 DNA is TGCAGCGTTGTGGGGGAGACAGCCTACACTGAAGCTTTCTTT.

This clonotype was counted only a few times. This rearrangement joins TRBV9 to TRBJ2-6; D perhaps matches TRBD1 (5 bases). The CDR3 is 16 residues long. Trimming removed 4 bases at V and 4 bases at J, with 15 bases between. The germline CDR1 and CDR2 sequences are SGDLS and YYNGEE. The CDR3 nucleotides read TGTGCCAGCAGCCATGTGACAGAGTTCGGGGCCAACGTCCTGACTTTC. It translates to CASSHVTEFGANVLTF.

The chain links TRBV28 to TRBJ2-3; TRBD1 aligns across 7 bases. Trimming took 5 bases from V and 7 from J; bases not matched to a gene: 15. CDR1 and CDR2 (germline): MDHEN, SYDVKM. The CDR3 runs to 16 residues. CDR3 sequence (DNA): TGTGCCAGCAGTCCCTCCGTGACAGGGTGGCGGAATACGCAGTATTTT. Protein: CASSPSVTGWRNTQYF.

The chain carries TRBV4-1 and TRBJ2-7; 9 nucleotides align to TRBD2. CDR3 length: 15 amino acids. The V segment lost 3 bases and the J segment 5 bases; nucleotides outside the gene matches: 8. Germline V gene data show CDR1 as MGHRA and CDR2 as YSYEKL. CDR3 region: CASSQGGLARDEQYF. The DNA for the CDR3 is TGCGCCAGCAGCCAGGGCGGACTAGCGAGAGACGAGCAGTACTTC.

This chain uses TRBV4-2 with TRBJ2-2; 15 bases are shared with TRBD2. V shed 3 bases, J shed 0 bases, and the junction held 5 bases outside the gene matches. Per germline, CDR1 LGHNA and CDR2 YNFKEQ. The CDR3 covers 19 residues. Written as DNA, the CDR3 is TGTGCCAGCAGCCAGGGGACTAGCGGGAGGTTGGCGAACACCGGGGAGCTGTTTTTT. Protein sequence: CASSQGTSGRLANTGELFF.

In the case of this clonotype: Mismatch with germline at one junction end may stem from a read error. The chain links TRBV20-1 to TRBJ2-3, with D possibly matching TRBD2 (6 bases). Germline loops: CDR1 DFQATT, CDR2 SNEGSKA (reference sequence). The CDR3 loop spans 16 amino acids. This CDR3 reads CSARDWAGSSTDTRYF. CDR3 bases: TGCAGTGCTAGAGATTGGGCGGGGAGCAGCACAGATACGCGGTATTTT.

The V gene is TRBV28, the J gene TRBJ1-1; no definite D call. The CDR3 sequence is 16 residues long. Trimming took off 6 bases at V and 11 bases at J, with 28 bases between the two ends. Looked up from germline, CDR1 is MDHEN and CDR2 is SYDVKM. The CDR3 sequence is CASSPSPGQDEVVAFF. In nucleotides, the CDR3 is TGTGCCAGCAGCCCTTCCCCCGGGCAGGATGAGGTCGTGGCTTTCTTT. Supplemented by reference TRBV28 and TRBJ1-1, the full variable domain reads DVKVTQSSRYLVKRTGEKVFLECVQDMDHENMFWYRQDPGLGLRLIYFSYDVKMKEKGDIPEGYSVSREKKERFSLILESASTNQTSMYLCASSPSPGQDEVVAFFGQGTRLTVV.

The chain couples TRBV4-2 to TRBJ1-1; 7 nucleotides agree with TRBD1. This CDR3 has 18 amino acids. The V gene's germline CDR1 is LGHNA and CDR2 YNFKEQ. V lost 4 bases to trimming and J lost 1 base; unmatched junction nucleotides: 15. The CDR3 reads CASSRDRPFPEWNTEAFF. CDR3 sequence (DNA): TGTGCCAGCAGCCGGGACAGACCGTTTCCTGAGTGGAACACTGAAGCTTTCTTT.

This clonotype appeared a few times. The chain carries TRBV7-9 and TRBJ1-1; D is ambiguous. The CDR3 contains 14 residues. Trimming took off 2 bases at V and 0 bases at J, with 7 bases between the two ends. CDR1 is SEHNR, CDR2 FQNEAQ, per germline (reference sequence). In DNA form, the CDR3 reads TGTGCCAGCAGCTTATACACGGTGAACACTGAAGCTTTCTTT. It codes for CASSLYTVNTEAFF.

This clonotype was counted a few times. J is TRBJ1-1 and V is TRBV7-9; D is unclear. V dropped 2 bases and J dropped 6 bases, with 13 bases sitting between them. This CDR3 comprises 14 residues. The V gene's germline CDR1 is SEHNR and CDR2 FQNEAQ (reference sequence). This chain's CDR3 is CASSLSSGGPEAFF. CDR3 bases: TGTGCCAGCAGCTTAAGTTCGGGCGGGCCTGAAGCTTTCTTT.

A few counts support this clonotype. The V and J genes are TRBV6-4 and TRBJ1-5; 10 bases line up with TRBD1. CDR3 length equals 16 residues. The germline V gene has CDR1 MRHNA and CDR2 SNTAGT. The ends lost 4 bases at V and 12 bases at J; junction bases unmatched: 15. Here the CDR3 reads CASSALIRDRGHCQHF. The CDR3 DNA follows: TGTGCCAGCAGTGCTCTTATCCGGGACAGGGGCCACTGCCAGCATTTT.

The V call is TRBV27, the J call TRBJ2-1; 9 bases are a match to TRBD1. The V gene end was trimmed by 6 bases and the J gene end by 4 bases; junction bases not matched to a gene: 7. The germline gives CDR1 MNHEY, CDR2 SMNVEV (reference sequence). This CDR3 is 15 amino acids long. DNA of the CDR3: TGTGCCAGCAGGGAGACAGGGGGACTTTACAATGAGCAGTTCTTC. Protein sequence: CASRETGGLYNEQFF.

This clonotype was observed at least ten times. CDR3 region: CSVRLGVQETQYF. Here the CDR3 DNA reads TGCAGCGTCCGCCTGGGCGTCCAAGAGACCCAGTACTTC. The V call is TRBV29-1, the J call TRBJ2-5; D uncertain. Germline assignment: CDR1 SQVTM and CDR2 ANQGSEA. The CDR3 sequence is 13 residues long. V was cut by 6 bases and J by 1 base, with 12 bases left in between.

This chain links TRBV10-1 with TRBJ2-1; 7 nucleotides agree with TRBD2. Per the germline V gene, CDR1 is WNHNN and CDR2 is SYGVQD (reference sequence). V shed 2 bases and J 6 bases; nucleotides not matched to a gene: 7. The CDR3 loop spans 15 amino acids. The CDR3 nucleotides read TGCGCCAGCAGTGAGGGGACTACCCCGGCCAATGAGCAGTTCTTC. This gives the protein CASSEGTTPANEQFF.

This rearrangement joins TRBV7-9 to TRBJ2-7; 7 bases are a match to TRBD1. J lost 2 bases, V lost 5 bases, and 9 bases had no gene match. The CDR3 covers 15 residues. Germline values: CDR1 SEHNR, CDR2 FQNEAQ (reference sequence). CDR3 sequence (DNA): TGTGCCAGCAGCCAAACCCGGGACAGTCCCTACGAGCAGTACTTC. Residues: CASSQTRDSPYEQYF.

The chain carries TRBV15 and TRBJ2-7; perhaps TRBD2 as D (5 bases). With 5 bases removed from V and 4 bases from J, the gap between germline ends came to 12 bases. The CDR3 loop spans 13 amino acids. Germline CDR1 is LNHNV and CDR2 is YYDKDF (reference sequence). The CDR3 spells CATSAMRAYEQYF. In DNA, the CDR3 is TGTGCCACCAGCGCTATGAGGGCATACGAGCAGTACTTC.

The J gene is TRBJ2-1, the V gene TRBV7-9; 7 bases align to TRBD1. V shed 5 bases and J 6 bases; nucleotides not matched to a gene: 7. The CDR3 has 14 residues. Per germline, CDR1 SEHNR and CDR2 FQNEAQ (reference sequence). Here the CDR3 reads CASSPTGMVNEQFF. CDR3 bases: TGTGCCAGCAGCCCGACAGGGATGGTCAATGAGCAGTTCTTC. The full variable domain, its missing parts supplied by reference TRBV7-9 and TRBJ2-1, is DTGVSQNPRHKITKRGQNVTFRCDPISEHNRLYWYRQTLGQGPEFLTYFQNEAQLEKSRLLSDRFSAERPKGSFSTLEIQRTEQGDSAMYLCASSPTGMVNEQFFGPGTRLTVL.

The genes are TRBV5-1 and TRBJ2-7; D is unclear. The CDR3 sequence is 14 residues long. Germline V CDR1 and CDR2: SGHRS, YFSETQ. Trimming removed 3 bases from V and 2 bases from J, with 12 bases in between. CDR3 in amino acids: CASSYQWAAYEQYF. The DNA for the CDR3 is TGCGCCAGCAGCTACCAGTGGGCCGCCTACGAGCAGTACTTC.

This clonotype occurred a few times. V gene TRBV7-2 combines with J gene TRBJ2-7; either TRBD1 or TRBD2 may fit D (5 bases each). This CDR3 is 14 amino acids long. Germline loops: CDR1 SGHTA, CDR2 FQGNSA. V was shortened by 5 bases and J by 1 base, with 12 bases between the two germline ends. CDR3 region: CASSTPGQSYEQYF. As DNA, the CDR3 is TGTGCCAGCAGCACCCCGGGGCAGTCCTACGAGCAGTACTTC.

The chain joins TRBV29-1 to TRBJ2-3; 8 bases map to TRBD2. This CDR3 comprises 16 residues. J was trimmed by 4 bases and V by 4 bases; bases with no gene match: 13. Germline values: CDR1 SQVTM, CDR2 ANQGSEA. CDR3 sequence reads: CSVGVLRGGSADTQYF. CDR3 sequence (DNA): TGCAGCGTTGGAGTGCTTCGGGGGGGATCCGCAGATACGCAGTATTTT.

The gene calls are TRBV28 and TRBJ2-7, with D possibly being TRBD2 (7 bases). Germline-derived CDR1 and CDR2 are MDHEN and SYDVKM. The CDR3 covers 16 residues. V dropped 5 bases and J dropped 2 bases, with 19 bases sitting between them. CDR3 nucleotide sequence: TGTGCCAGCAGTCCTCCGGGTGGGGGGGACACCTACGAGCAGTACTTC. Its translation is CASSPPGGGDTYEQYF.

The rearrangement links TRBV5-1 to TRBJ2-7; D possibly corresponds to TRBD2 (6 bases). Germline V gives CDR1 SGHRS, CDR2 YFSETQ. V was trimmed by 1 base and J by 7 bases, leaving 15 bases between them. There are 14 residues in the CDR3. The CDR3 spells CASSLSVREGEQYF. CDR3 nucleotides: TGCGCCAGCAGCTTGTCCGTGCGGGAAGGGGAGCAGTACTTC.

The rearrangement joins TRBV6-1 to TRBJ2-1, with a tentative D call TRBD1 (6 bases). V dropped 4 bases and J dropped 1 base, with 14 bases sitting between them. Germline lookup yields CDR1 MNHNS and CDR2 SASEGT. The CDR3 is made up of 16 amino acids. CDR3 loop: CASSATGNPSYNEQFF. CDR3 nucleotides: TGTGCCAGCAGTGCTACAGGGAACCCTTCCTACAATGAGCAGTTCTTC.

The chain combines TRBV5-1 with TRBJ2-3, with D perhaps matching TRBD1 or TRBD2 (6 bases each). The CDR3 length is 16 residues. V lost 0 bases and J 2 bases, leaving 13 bases between the germline ends. Germline V CDR1 and CDR2: SGHRS, YFSETQ. The CDR3: CASSLGWGATTDTQYF. The CDR3 nucleotides are TGCGCCAGCAGCTTGGGCTGGGGGGCCACCACAGATACGCAGTATTTT. Variable domain in full (rest from reference TRBV5-1 and TRBJ2-3): KAGVTQTPRYLIKTRGQQVTLSCSPISGHRSVSWYQQTPGQGLQFLFEYFSETQRNKGNFPGRFSGRQFSNSRSEMNVSTLELGDSALYLCASSLGWGATTDTQYFGPGTRLTVL.

The V call is TRBV5-1, the J call TRBJ1-1; D gene ambiguous. V lost 1 base to trimming and J lost 3 bases, with 10 bases between them. The germline CDR1 and CDR2 sequences are SGHRS and YFSETQ. CDR3 length: 14 residues. The CDR3 sequence: CASSLRGRDTEAFF. The CDR3 DNA is TGCGCCAGCAGCTTGCGGGGTAGGGACACTGAAGCTTTCTTT.

The rearrangement joins TRBV12-3 or TRBV12-4 to TRBJ1-1; tentative D call: TRBD1 (5 bases). Trimming removed 2 bases at V and 7 bases at J, with 17 bases between. CDR3 length equals 15 residues. The CDR3 nucleotides read TGTGCCAGCAGTTTAATAGAGGCAGGGAGAGGTGAAGCTTTCTTT. Translating it yields CASSLIEAGRGEAFF.

This clonotype has only a few counts. This sequence joins TRBV20-1 and TRBJ2-3, with 11 nucleotides matching TRBD2. The trim removed 2 bases at V and 5 bases at J, leaving 9 bases unmatched. CDR1 and CDR2 from the germline V gene are DFQATT and SNEGSKA (reference sequence). This CDR3 contains 16 residues. The CDR3 nucleotides read TGCAGTGCTAGAACATCGACTAGCGGGGATTTAGATACGCAGTATTTT. Protein product: CSARTSTSGDLDTQYF.